This TCR beta chain came from a study of blood T cells in healthy people across ages. Ranging in age from about 6 to 95, the donors were healthy Caucasian individuals from Russia. This clonotype was observed a few times. The use of a sample-barcoded 5' primer and a J-beta primer mix characterized a second PCR of about 7 to 12 cycles. Each CDR3 protein is one row after TCRdb ran MiXCR on the 5' RACE reads. The table shows roughly 1,500,000 distinct CDR3 sequences, with roughly 45% occurring only once. The CDR3 is made up of 13 amino acids. V shed 7 bases and J 4 bases; nucleotides not matched to a gene: 9. CDR1 is SQVTM and CDR2 is ANQGSEA in the germline V gene.

The TCR originated in a woman between 18 and 29 years old in good health. The chain recombines TRBV29-1 with TRBJ2-7, with 8 bases lining up with TRBD1. Sequenced input: blood. In DNA, the CDR3 is TGCAGCGCCAACAGGGGGAAGAGTTACGAGCAGTACTTC. Encoded protein: CSANRGKSYEQYF.